A selection of T cell receptor beta chains follows, all from one sample in a study of human T cells and chemical hapten exposure. TCRdb fed the RACE reads into MiXCR, producing one record per CDR3 protein. The table has tens of thousands of distinct CDR3 sequences, under 14% seen once. The sample was whole blood, taken in connection with sensitization to the hapten diphenylcyclopropenone (DPC). All receptors come from a woman in her 50s with alopecia areata. Some clones in this sample may be carry-over from other donors' samples. The CDR3 runs from the conserved cysteine through the conserved F or W. A D gene is named only where the DNA matches it firmly. Size is stated for part of the rows, as once, few or many counts, or as a class when the clone is expanded.

J	size	D	V	CDR3	DNA
TRBJ2-3	few	-	TRBV7-2	CASSLRGTTDTQYF	TGTGCCAGCAGCCTTAGGGGAACCACAGATACGCAGTATTTT
TRBJ2-3	few	TRBD2	TRBV7-2	CASSPGLAGGQGTQYF	TGTGCCAGCAGCCCCGGACTAGCGGGAGGGCAGGGTACGCAGTATTTT
TRBJ2-3	-	TRBD1	TRBV11-2	CASRSRQGQGDTQYF	TGTGCCAGCAGGAGCAGACAGGGCCAGGGGGATACGCAGTATTTT
TRBJ2-3	few	-	TRBV21-1	CASSVLAELTDTQYF	TGTGCCAGCAGCGTACTAGCGGAGCTCACAGATACGCAGTATTTT
TRBJ1-1	many	TRBD1	TRBV20-1	CSASPRTGGKAFF	TGCAGTGCTAGCCCGAGGACAGGTGGAAAAGCTTTCTTT
TRBJ1-1	many	TRBD1	TRBV29-1	CSVWQGGTEAFF	TGCAGCGTTTGGCAGGGGGGAACTGAAGCTTTCTTT
TRBJ1-6	-	-	TRBV2	CASSTGTALGNSPLHF	TGTGCCAGCAGCACCGGGACCGCCTTGGGTAATTCACCCCTCCACTTT
TRBJ1-5	many	-	TRBV29-1	CSVGPQGNQPQHF	TGCAGCGTTGGGCCCCAGGGGAACCAGCCCCAGCATTTT
TRBJ1-5	-	-	TRBV7-2	CASSSPGQPQHF	TGTGCCAGCAGCTCCCCGGGTCAGCCCCAGCATTTT
TRBJ1-4	-	-	TRBV7-2	CASSFGPGGEKLFF	TGTGCCAGCAGCTTCGGCCCTGGGGGTGAAAAACTGTTTTTT
TRBJ2-3	few	-	TRBV19	CASSIAGASTDTQYF	TGTGCCAGTAGTATAGCCGGAGCGTCCACAGATACGCAGTATTTT
TRBJ1-6	-	-	TRBV20-1	CSASLDYNSPLHF	TGCAGTGCTAGCTTGGATTATAATTCACCCCTCCACTTT
TRBJ1-1	-	-	TRBV18	CASSPEVSNTEAFF	TGTGCCAGCTCACCCGAAGTCTCGAACACTGAAGCTTTCTTT
TRBJ1-4	many	-	TRBV19	CASTPGPAGALFF	TGTGCCAGTACCCCCGGGCCGGCGGGAGCACTGTTTTTT
TRBJ1-1	-	TRBD1	TRBV6-2/TRBV6-3	CASRIQGAGNAEAFF	TGTGCCAGCAGGATACAGGGGGCGGGGAACGCTGAAGCTTTCTTT
TRBJ1-5	few	TRBD1	TRBV27	CASSSTRQGQNSNQPQHF	TGTGCCAGCAGTTCTACTCGACAGGGACAAAATAGCAATCAGCCCCAGCATTTT
TRBJ2-7	many	-	TRBV11-3	CASSLETGDPFYEQYF	TGTGCCAGCAGCCTAGAGACCGGGGACCCCTTTTACGAGCAGTACTTC
TRBJ1-4	-	TRBD1	TRBV5-5	CASSIQGARGKLFF	TGTGCCAGCAGCATACAGGGGGCAAGGGGAAAACTGTTTTTT
TRBJ2-5	-	-	TRBV2	CASSSDLETQYF	TGTGCCAGCAGCTCGGACCTGGAGACCCAGTACTTC
TRBJ2-3	-	TRBD2	TRBV29-1	CSVVWSGSSGSGTDTQYF	TGCAGCGTTGTGTGGTCGGGGTCTAGCGGGAGCGGCACAGATACGCAGTATTTT
TRBJ1-5	many	TRBD1	TRBV6-1	CASTGGERNQPQHF	TGTGCCAGCACAGGGGGTGAACGCAATCAGCCCCAGCATTTT
TRBJ2-3	few	-	TRBV27	CASAQGRATDTQYF	TGTGCCAGCGCCCAGGGTAGGGCCACAGATACGCAGTATTTT